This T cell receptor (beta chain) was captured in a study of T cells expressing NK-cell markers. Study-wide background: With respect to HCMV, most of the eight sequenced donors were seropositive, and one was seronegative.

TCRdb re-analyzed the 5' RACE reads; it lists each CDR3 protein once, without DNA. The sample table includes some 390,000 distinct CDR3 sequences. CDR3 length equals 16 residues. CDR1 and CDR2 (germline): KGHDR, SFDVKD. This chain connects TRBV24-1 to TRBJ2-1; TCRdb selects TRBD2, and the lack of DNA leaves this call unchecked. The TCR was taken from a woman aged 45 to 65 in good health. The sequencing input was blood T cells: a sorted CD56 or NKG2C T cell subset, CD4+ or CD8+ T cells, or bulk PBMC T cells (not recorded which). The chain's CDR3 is CATSDLHGTRVNEQFF.